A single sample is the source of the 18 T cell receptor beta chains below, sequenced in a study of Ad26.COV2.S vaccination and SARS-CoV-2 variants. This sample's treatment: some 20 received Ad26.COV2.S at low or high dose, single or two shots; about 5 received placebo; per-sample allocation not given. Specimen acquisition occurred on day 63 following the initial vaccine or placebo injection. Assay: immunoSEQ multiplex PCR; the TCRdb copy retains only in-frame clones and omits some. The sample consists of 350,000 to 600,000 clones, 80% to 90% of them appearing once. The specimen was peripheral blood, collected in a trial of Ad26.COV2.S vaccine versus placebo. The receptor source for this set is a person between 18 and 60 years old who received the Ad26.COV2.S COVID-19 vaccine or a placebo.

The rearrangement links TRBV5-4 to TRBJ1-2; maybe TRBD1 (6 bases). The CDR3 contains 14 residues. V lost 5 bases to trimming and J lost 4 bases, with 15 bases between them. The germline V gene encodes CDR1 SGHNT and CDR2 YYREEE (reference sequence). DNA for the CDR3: TGTGCCAGCAGTTCCTTTGCGGACAGCTATGGCTACACCTTC. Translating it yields CASSSFADSYGYTF.

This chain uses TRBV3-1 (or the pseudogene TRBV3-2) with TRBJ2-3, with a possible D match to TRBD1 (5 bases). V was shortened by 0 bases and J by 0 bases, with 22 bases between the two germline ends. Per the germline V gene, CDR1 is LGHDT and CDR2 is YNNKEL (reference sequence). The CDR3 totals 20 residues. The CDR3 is CASSQDFPAGKGSSTDTQYF. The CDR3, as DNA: TGTGCCAGCAGCCAAGATTTCCCCGCTGGGAAGGGGTCTAGCACAGATACGCAGTATTTT.

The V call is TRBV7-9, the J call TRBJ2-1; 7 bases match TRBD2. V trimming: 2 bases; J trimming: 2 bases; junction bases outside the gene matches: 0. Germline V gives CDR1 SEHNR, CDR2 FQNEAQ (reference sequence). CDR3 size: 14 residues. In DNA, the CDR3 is TGTGCCAGCAGCTTAACTAGCGCCTACAATGAGCAGTTCTTC. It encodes CASSLTSAYNEQFF.

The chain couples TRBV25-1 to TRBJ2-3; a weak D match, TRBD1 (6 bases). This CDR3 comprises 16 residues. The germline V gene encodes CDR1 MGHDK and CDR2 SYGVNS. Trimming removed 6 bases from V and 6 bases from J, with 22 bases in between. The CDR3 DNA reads TGTGCCAGCAGCGGAATCGGGACAAGGATTAGGGATACGCAGTATTTT. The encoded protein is CASSGIGTRIRDTQYF. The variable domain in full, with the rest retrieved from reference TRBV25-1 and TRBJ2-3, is EADIYQTPRYLVIGTGKKITLECSQTMGHDKMYWYQQDPGMELHLIHYSYGVNSTEKGDLSSESTVSRIRTEHFPLTLESARPSHTSQYLCASSGIGTRIRDTQYFGPGTRLTVL.

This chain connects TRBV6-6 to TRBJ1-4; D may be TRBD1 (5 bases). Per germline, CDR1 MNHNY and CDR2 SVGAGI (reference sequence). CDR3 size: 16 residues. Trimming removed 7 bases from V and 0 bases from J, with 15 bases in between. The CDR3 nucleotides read TGTGCCAGCAACAGAAATCAGGGAGCAACTAATGAAAAACTGTTTTTT. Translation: CASNRNQGATNEKLFF.

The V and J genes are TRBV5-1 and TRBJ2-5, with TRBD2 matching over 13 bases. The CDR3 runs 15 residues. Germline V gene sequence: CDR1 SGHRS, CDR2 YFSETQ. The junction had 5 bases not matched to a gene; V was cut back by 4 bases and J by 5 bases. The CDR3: CASSITLAGGETQYF. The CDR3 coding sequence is TGCGCCAGCAGCATCACACTAGCGGGGGGGGAGACCCAGTACTTC.

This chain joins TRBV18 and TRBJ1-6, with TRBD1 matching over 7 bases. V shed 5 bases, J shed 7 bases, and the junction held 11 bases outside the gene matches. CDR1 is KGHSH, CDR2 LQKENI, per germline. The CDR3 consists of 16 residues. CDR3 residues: CASSTNAGQRNSPLHF. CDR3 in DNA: TGTGCCAGCTCAACCAACGCGGGACAGCGAAATTCACCCCTCCACTTT.

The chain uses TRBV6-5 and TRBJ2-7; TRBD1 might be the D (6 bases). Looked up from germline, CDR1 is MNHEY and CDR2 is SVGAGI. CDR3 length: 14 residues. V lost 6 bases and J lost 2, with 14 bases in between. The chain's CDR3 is CASRNRDTAYEQYF. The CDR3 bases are TGTGCCAGCAGAAACCGGGACACTGCCTACGAGCAGTACTTC.

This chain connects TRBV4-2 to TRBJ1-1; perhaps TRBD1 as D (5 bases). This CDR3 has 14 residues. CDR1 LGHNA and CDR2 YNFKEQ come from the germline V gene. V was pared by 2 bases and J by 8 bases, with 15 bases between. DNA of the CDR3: TGTGCCAGCAGCCAACCCCTTCAGGGAAGGGAAGCTTTCTTT. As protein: CASSQPLQGREAFF.

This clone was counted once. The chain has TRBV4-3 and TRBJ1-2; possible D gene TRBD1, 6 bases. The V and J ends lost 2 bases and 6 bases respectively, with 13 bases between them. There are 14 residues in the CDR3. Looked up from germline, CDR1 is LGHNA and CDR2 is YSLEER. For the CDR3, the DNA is TGCGCCAGCAGCCAAACAGGGTTACGTCATGGCTACACCTTC. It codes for CASSQTGLRHGYTF.

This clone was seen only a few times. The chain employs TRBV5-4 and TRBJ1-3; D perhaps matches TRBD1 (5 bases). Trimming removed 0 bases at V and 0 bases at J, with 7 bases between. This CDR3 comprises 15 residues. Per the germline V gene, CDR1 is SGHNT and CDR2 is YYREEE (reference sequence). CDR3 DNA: TGTGCCAGCAGCTTGGGACAGAACTCTGGAAACACCATATATTTT. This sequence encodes CASSLGQNSGNTIYF.

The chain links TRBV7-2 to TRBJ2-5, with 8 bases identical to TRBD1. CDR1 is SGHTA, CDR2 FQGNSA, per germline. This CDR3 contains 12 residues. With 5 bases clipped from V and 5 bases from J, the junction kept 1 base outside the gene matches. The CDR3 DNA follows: TGTGCCAGCAGCCGGACAGGGGAGACCCAGTACTTC. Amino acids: CASSRTGETQYF.

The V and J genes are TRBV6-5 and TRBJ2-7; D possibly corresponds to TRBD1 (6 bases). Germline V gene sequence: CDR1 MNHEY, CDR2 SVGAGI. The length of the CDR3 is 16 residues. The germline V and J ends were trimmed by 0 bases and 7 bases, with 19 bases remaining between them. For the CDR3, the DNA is TGTGCCAGCAGTTACTCTCTGACAGGCTTTGCATATGAGCAGTACTTC. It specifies CASSYSLTGFAYEQYF.

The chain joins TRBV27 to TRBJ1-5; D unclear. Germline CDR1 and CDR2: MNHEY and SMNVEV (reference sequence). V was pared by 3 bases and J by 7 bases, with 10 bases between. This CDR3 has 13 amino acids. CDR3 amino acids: CASSFLGNQPQHF. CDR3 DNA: TGTGCCAGCAGTTTCCTAGGTAACCAGCCCCAGCATTTT.

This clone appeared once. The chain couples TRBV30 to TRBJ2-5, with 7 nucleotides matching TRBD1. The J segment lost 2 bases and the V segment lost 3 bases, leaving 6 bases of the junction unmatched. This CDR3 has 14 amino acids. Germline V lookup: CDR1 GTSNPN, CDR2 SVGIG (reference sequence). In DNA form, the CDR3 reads TGTGCCTGGAGGACCCCGGGACAGCAAGAGACCCAGTACTTC. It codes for CAWRTPGQQETQYF.

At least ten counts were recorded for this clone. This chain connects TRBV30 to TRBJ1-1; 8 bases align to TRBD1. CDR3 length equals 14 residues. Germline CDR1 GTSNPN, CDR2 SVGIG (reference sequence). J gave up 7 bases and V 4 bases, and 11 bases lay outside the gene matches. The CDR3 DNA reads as TGTGCCTGGAACAGGGGGGAAGGTGGCGTTGAAGCTTTCTTT. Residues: CAWNRGEGGVEAFF.

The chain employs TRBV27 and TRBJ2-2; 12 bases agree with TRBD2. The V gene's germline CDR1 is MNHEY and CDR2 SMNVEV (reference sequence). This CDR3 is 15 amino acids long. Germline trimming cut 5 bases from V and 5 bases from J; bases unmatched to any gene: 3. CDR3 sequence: CASSPTSGGTGELFF. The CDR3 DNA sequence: TGTGCCAGCAGTCCTACTAGCGGGGGGACCGGGGAGCTGTTTTTT.

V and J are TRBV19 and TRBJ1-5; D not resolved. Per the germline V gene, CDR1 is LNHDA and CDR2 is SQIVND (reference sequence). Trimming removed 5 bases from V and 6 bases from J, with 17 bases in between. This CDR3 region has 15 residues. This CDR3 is CASSRHIIESQPQHF. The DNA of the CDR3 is TGTGCCAGTAGTCGACATATCATCGAGAGTCAGCCCCAGCATTTT.